Sequencing of this T cell receptor (beta chain) was carried out in a study of T cell responses to AZD1222 COVID-19 vaccine. Sequenced by immunoSEQ multiplex PCR; TCRdb stores in-frame clones only, minus some. Found here are 190,000 or so clones, 88% of them singletons; the top ten hold about 24%. Concerning this clone itself: Antigen unknown.

The CDR3 length is 15 residues. The V and J ends lost 9 bases and 6 bases respectively, with 17 bases between them. The germline CDR1 and CDR2 sequences are KGHDR and SFDVKD. Whole-study findings and limits: Donor demographics were predominantly white British with a female majority; clonal diversity may be underestimated.

This receptor was obtained from an adult who received the AZD1222 COVID-19 vaccine. The input for sequencing was peripheral blood, taken 28 days after the second AZD1222 dose. This chain joins TRBV24-1 and TRBJ1-6; perhaps TRBD1 as D (6 bases). CDR3 protein: CATRKQTGPNSPLHF. CDR3 coding DNA: TGTGCCACCCGTAAACAGACAGGTCCTAATTCACCCCTCCACTTT.